The clone carrying this T cell receptor beta chain was picked up one time. The record originates from a study of T cell changes during pregnancy in multiple sclerosis. Profiling relied on immunoSEQ multiplex PCR, and the TCRdb table lists in-frame clones only, not all of them. The table has 30,000 to 45,000 clones, just over 90% seen once. The junction had 7 bases not matched to a gene; V was cut back by 7 bases and J by 0 bases. Per the germline V gene, CDR1 is MGHRA and CDR2 is YSYEKL. The CDR3 extends over 17 amino acids. The chain is built from TRBV4-1 and TRBJ2-3, with 13 bases lining up with TRBD2. The material sequenced was peripheral blood, taken before pregnancy. The TCR was taken from a female donor with multiple sclerosis, enrolled in a pregnancy study. CDR3 in amino acids: CASTPGLAGYSTDTQYF. CDR3 in DNA: TGCGCCAGCACCCCGGGACTAGCGGGATATAGCACAGATACGCAGTATTTT.